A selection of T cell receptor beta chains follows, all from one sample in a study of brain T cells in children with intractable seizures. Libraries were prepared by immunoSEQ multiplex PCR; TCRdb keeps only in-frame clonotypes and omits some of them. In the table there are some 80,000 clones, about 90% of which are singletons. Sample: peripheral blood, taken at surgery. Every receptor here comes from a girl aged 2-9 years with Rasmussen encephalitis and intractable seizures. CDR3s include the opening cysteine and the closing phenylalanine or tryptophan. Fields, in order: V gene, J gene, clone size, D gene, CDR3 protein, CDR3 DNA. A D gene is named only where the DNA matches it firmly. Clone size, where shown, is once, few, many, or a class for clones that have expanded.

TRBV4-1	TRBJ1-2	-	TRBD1	CASSQGDSEVYGYTF	TGCGCCAGCAGCCAAGGGGACAGCGAAGTTTATGGCTACACCTTC
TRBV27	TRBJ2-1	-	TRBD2	CASSLLAGGPPSYNEQFF	TGTGCCAGCAGTTTACTAGCGGGGGGCCCTCCCTCTTACAATGAGCAGTTCTTC
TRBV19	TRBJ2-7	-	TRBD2	CASSPIRTSGYEQYF	TGTGCCAGTAGTCCTATCCGGACTAGCGGGTACGAGCAGTACTTC
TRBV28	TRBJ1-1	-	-	CASSLRNTEAFF	TGTGCCAGCAGCCTCAGGAACACTGAAGCTTTCTTT
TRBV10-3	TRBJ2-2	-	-	CAISESGDNTGELFF	TGTGCCATCAGTGAGTCGGGAGATAACACCGGGGAGCTGTTTTTT
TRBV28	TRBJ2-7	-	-	CASSSVIPYEQYF	TGTGCCAGCAGTTCAGTCATTCCCTACGAGCAGTACTTC
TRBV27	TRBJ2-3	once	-	CASSCTRELKDTQYF	TGTGCCAGCAGTTGTACCCGGGAGCTGAAAGATACGCAGTATTTT
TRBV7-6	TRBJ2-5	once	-	CASSSAETQYF	TGTGCCAGCAGCTCCGCAGAGACCCAGTACTTC
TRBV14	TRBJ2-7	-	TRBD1	CASSRSPGQGRDEQYF	TGTGCCAGCAGCCGATCGCCGGGACAGGGGCGGGACGAGCAGTACTTC
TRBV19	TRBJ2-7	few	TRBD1	CASSGGGQGAYEQYF	TGTGCCAGTAGTGGCGGCGGACAGGGGGCCTACGAGCAGTACTTC
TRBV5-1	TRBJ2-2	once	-	CASSPGTETGELFF	TGCGCCAGCAGCCCTGGGACGGAAACCGGGGAGCTGTTTTTT
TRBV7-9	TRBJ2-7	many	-	CASRDRYYEQYF	TGTGCCAGCAGGGACAGATACTACGAGCAGTACTTC
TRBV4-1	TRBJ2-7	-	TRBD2	CASSRGGREGYEQYF	TGCGCCAGCAGCCGTGGCGGGAGGGAGGGCTACGAGCAGTACTTC
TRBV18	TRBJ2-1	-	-	CASSPDTRGGVKQFF	TGTGCCAGCTCACCGGACACCAGGGGGGGGGTAAAGCAGTTCTTC
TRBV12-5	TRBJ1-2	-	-	CASGLGGPNYGYTF	TGTGCTAGTGGTTTAGGGGGGCCTAACTATGGCTACACCTTC
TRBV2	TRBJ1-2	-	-	CASRQGFGSGYTF	TGTGCCAGCAGGCAGGGGTTTGGCTCTGGCTACACCTTC
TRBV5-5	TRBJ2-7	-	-	CASSLASGYEQYF	TGTGCCAGCAGCTTGGCCAGCGGGTACGAGCAGTACTTC
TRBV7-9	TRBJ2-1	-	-	CASSLRPRNNEQFF	TGTGCCAGCAGCTTACGCCCAAGAAACAATGAGCAGTTCTTC
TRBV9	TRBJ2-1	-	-	CASSVGGFYNEQFF	TGTGCCAGCAGCGTAGGTGGCTTCTACAATGAGCAGTTCTTC
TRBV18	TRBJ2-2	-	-	CASSPPPVNTGELFF	TGTGCCAGCTCACCACCTCCAGTGAACACCGGGGAGCTGTTTTTT
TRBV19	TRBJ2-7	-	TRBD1	CASSSWTGGDSAEQYF	TGTGCCAGTAGTAGCTGGACAGGGGGCGACTCGGCCGAGCAGTACTTC
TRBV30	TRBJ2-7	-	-	CAWTSWTDYEQYF	TGTGCCTGGACTAGCTGGACAGACTACGAGCAGTACTTC
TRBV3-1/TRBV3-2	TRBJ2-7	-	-	CASSQVYPQRAYEQYF	TGTGCCAGCAGCCAAGTATATCCCCAGCGGGCCTACGAGCAGTACTTC
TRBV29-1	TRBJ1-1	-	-	CSVEAGLVNTEAFF	TGCAGCGTTGAGGCAGGATTGGTGAACACTGAAGCTTTCTTT
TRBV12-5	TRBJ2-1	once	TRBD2	CASGSRFGGANNEQFF	TGTGCTAGTGGTTCCCGGTTCGGGGGGGCTAACAATGAGCAGTTCTTC
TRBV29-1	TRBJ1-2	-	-	CSVEAGIDGYTF	TGCAGCGTTGAGGCCGGGATTGATGGCTACACCTTC
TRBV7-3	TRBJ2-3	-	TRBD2	CASSPGGASTDTQYF	TGTGCCAGCAGCCCCGGGGGGGCATCCACAGATACGCAGTATTTT
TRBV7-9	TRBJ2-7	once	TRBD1	CASSLEGQGIYEQYF	TGTGCCAGCAGCTTAGAGGGACAGGGAATCTACGAGCAGTACTTC
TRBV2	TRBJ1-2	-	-	CASSEFDRDGYF	TGTGCCAGCAGTGAATTTGATCGGGACGGATACTTC